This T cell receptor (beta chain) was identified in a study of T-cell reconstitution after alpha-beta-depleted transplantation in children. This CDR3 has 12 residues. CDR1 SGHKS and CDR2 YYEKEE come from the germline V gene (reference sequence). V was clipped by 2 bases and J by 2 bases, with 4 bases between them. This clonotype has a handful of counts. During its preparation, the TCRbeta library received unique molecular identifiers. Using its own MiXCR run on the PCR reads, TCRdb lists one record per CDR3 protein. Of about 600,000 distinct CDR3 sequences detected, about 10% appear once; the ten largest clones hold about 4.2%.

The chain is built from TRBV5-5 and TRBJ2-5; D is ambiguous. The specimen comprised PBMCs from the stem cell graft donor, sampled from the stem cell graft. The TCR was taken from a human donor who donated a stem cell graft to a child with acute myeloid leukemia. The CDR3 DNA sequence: TGTGCCAGCAGCTTTCCGCAAGAGACCCAGTACTTC. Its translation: CASSFPQETQYF.